This is a list of T cell receptor beta chains from one sample in a study of neoadjuvant anti-PD-1 for oral cavity cancer. The assay was immunoSEQ multiplex PCR, and TCRdb's table has in-frame clones only and misses some. The sample has over 11,000 clones, around 75% seen once. The sample in question was PBMCs, obtained after nivolumab (anti-PD-1) treatment. These receptors were obtained from a person aged 40 to 85 with oral cavity squamous cell carcinoma. Each CDR3 is given with its conserved first and last residue. A D gene is named only where the DNA matches it firmly. Where a row states a size, it is once, few, many or the class of an expanded clone; other rows omit it.

d_call | j_call | v_call | clone_size | cdr3_nt | cdr3_aa
- | TRBJ2-7 | TRBV10-3 | - | TGTGCCATCAGCGAGAGGTCACTAAACTACGAGCAGTACTTC | CAISERSLNYEQYF
- | TRBJ1-5 | TRBV12-5 | - | TGTGCTAGTGGCCCCTCTGGCGGAGGGGCAGGTCAGCCCCAGCATTTT | CASGPSGGGAGQPQHF
- | TRBJ2-1 | TRBV7-9 | - | TGTGCCAGCAGCTTACGGCCCAGTCGTGAGCAGTTCTTC | CASSLRPSREQFF
TRBD1 | TRBJ1-1 | TRBV5-1 | - | TGCGCCAGCAGCTCCGGGACAGGGGTTGGCGGCACTGAAGCTTTCTTT | CASSSGTGVGGTEAFF
- | TRBJ1-1 | TRBV7-2 | - | TGTGCCAGCAGCTTACTCACCCGGGGATACACTGAAGCTTTCTTT | CASSLLTRGYTEAFF
- | TRBJ2-6 | TRBV9 | - | TGTGCCAGCAGCGTAGGTGGGCTAGGGGCCAACGTCCTGACTTTC | CASSVGGLGANVLTF
TRBD1 | TRBJ2-1 | TRBV7-2 | - | TGTGCCAGCAGCGACAGGGGTTTACGCGATGAGCAGTTCTTC | CASSDRGLRDEQFF
TRBD1 | TRBJ1-6 | TRBV29-1 | - | TGCAGCGTGGAAGGACAGGGGGGTGCCCTCCACTTT | CSVEGQGGALHF
TRBD2 | TRBJ2-1 | TRBV29-1 | - | TGCAGCTTTAGGGAGGGGACCAATGAGCAGTTCTTC | CSFREGTNEQFF
- | TRBJ2-1 | TRBV2 | - | TGTGCCACCAAAAGGACCTTACTAATCTACAATGAGCAGTTCTTC | CATKRTLLIYNEQFF
TRBD1 | TRBJ2-2 | TRBV11-1 | few | TGTGCCAGCAGCTCGTTAACAGGGGGCCTCCCCGGGGAGCTGTTTTTT | CASSSLTGGLPGELFF
TRBD2 | TRBJ2-5 | TRBV10-3 | - | TGTGCCATCAGTGGGCGCGGGGGGGCTGAAGAGACCCAGTACTTC | CAISGRGGAEETQYF
- | TRBJ2-7 | TRBV28 | - | TGTGCCAGCAGCTACAAGGCCTACGAGCAGTACTTC | CASSYKAYEQYF